This T cell receptor beta chain was identified during a study of T cell responses to AZD1222 COVID-19 vaccine. Study-wide results and limits: Vaccine-associated CD4 TCRs ranged over spike, dominating at 160-218 and 743-854.

With respect to this clone: Its specificity is unknown.

The trim removed 1 base at V and 9 bases at J, leaving 8 bases unmatched. This CDR3 spans 14 amino acids. Germline-derived CDR1 and CDR2 are MDHEN and SYDVKM. Sequencing was performed with immunoSEQ multiplex PCR; in TCRdb, only in-frame clones are kept and a portion is missing. The sample has around 130,000 clones; 90% are singletons. Source: peripheral blood, taken 28 days after the second dose of the MenACWY control vaccine. The chain has TRBV28 and TRBJ1-1; TRBD1 aligns across 7 bases. The receptor comes from an adult who received the MenACWY meningococcal vaccine as a control. The CDR3 sequence is CASSLSLGQSKAFF. The CDR3 DNA is TGTGCCAGCAGTTTATCCTTGGGACAGTCCAAAGCTTTCTTT.